What follows are 21 T cell receptor beta chains derived from one specimen sequenced in a study of TET2 disruption in CD19-targeted CAR T cells. Some clones are missing from TCRdb's copy, which holds only in-frame ones; the method was immunoSEQ multiplex PCR. The sample has approximately 27,000 clones; the top ten hold roughly 1.8%. Their antigen targets remain unknown. Stated treatment: autologous CTL019 cells: CD19 CAR with 4-1BB and CD3 zeta domains. The sequencing here drew on CD8- CAR+ T cells sorted from cultured blood T cells, taken for CD19 CAR T cell therapy. The subset denotes: CD8-negative CAR-positive T cells from the infusion product. The receptors shown here come from a man between 65 and 85 years old with chronic lymphocytic leukemia.

As for this clone: Read sequence stops 3 residues before the CDR3 end, and the germline J gene provides the missing end. The chain carries TRBV7-3 and TRBJ2-5; TRBD2 might be the D (7 bases). Germline CDR1 is SGHTA and CDR2 is FQGTGA. Trimming removed 3 bases at V and 5 bases at J, with 16 bases between. The CDR3 loop spans 15 amino acids. CDR3 DNA, as far as it was read: TGTGCCAGCAGCTTCTTGGGAGGGGGGGCCGAGACC. This encodes CASSFLGGGAET. The full CDR3 protein reads CASSFLGGGAETQYF.

A word on this clone: The read terminates 3 residues ahead of where the CDR3 ends, so the germline J gene completes it. This sequence joins TRBV29-1 and TRBJ1-1; the match to TRBD1 covers 11 bases. The length of the CDR3 is 12 residues. The germline gives CDR1 SQVTM, CDR2 ANQGSEA. With 7 bases clipped from V and 4 bases from J, the junction kept 2 bases outside the gene matches. The CDR3 loop is CSAGTGGTEAFF. The DNA read from the CDR3 is TGCAGCGCCGGGACAGGGGGCACTGAA.

The covered CDR3 bases are TGTGCCAGCAGCTGGTCTAGCGGGGGCACAGATACG. Its protein product is CASSWSSGGTDT. The whole CDR3 region reads CASSWSSGGTDTQYF. This sequence joins TRBV5-4 and TRBJ2-3, with 9 nucleotides matching TRBD2. The missing CDR3 end, 3 residues past where the read stops, is filled in from the germline J gene. Looked up from germline, CDR1 is SGHNT and CDR2 is YYREEE (reference sequence). With V trimmed by 3 bases and J by 1 base, 3 bases remained unmatched. The CDR3 loop spans 15 amino acids.

Regarding this clone: The CDR3 extends 3 residues past the end of the read, so its final part is completed from the germline J gene. V is TRBV19 and J is TRBJ2-4; a possible D gene is TRBD1 (5 bases). This CDR3 is built from 16 residues. Germline values: CDR1 LNHDA, CDR2 SQIVND (reference sequence). CDR3 protein: CASRDRTSSRNQPQYF. CDR3 DNA (partial): TGTGCCAGTAGAGACCGGACATCCTCCCGCAATCAGCCT. The full variable domain, with the rest looked up from reference TRBV19 and TRBJ2-4, is DGGITQSPKYLFRKEGQNVTLSCEQNLNHDAMYWYRQDPGQGLRLIYYSQIVNDFQKGDIAEGYSVSREKKESFPLTVTSAQKNPTAFYLCASRDRTSSRNQPQYFGAGTRLSVL.

Details on this clone: The read ends 3 residues shy of where the CDR3 ends; the end is completed using the germline J gene. The rearrangement uses TRBV19 and TRBJ2-4; TRBD1 aligns across 8 bases. The CDR3 totals 16 residues. Germline loops: CDR1 LNHDA, CDR2 SQIVND (reference sequence). CDR3 protein: CASTPGQGYSNQPQYF. Partial CDR3 DNA: TGTGCCAGTACGCCCGGACAGGGCTATAGCAATCAGCCT.

Concerning this clone: With the read ending 3 residues before the CDR3 end, the germline J gene is used to fill in that end. The J gene is TRBJ2-1, the V gene TRBV20-1; 8 bases are shared with TRBD2. The CDR3 consists of 15 residues. CDR1 is DFQATT, CDR2 SNEGSKA, per germline (reference sequence). Trimming removed 3 bases from V and 6 bases from J; junction bases left unmatched: 10. The CDR3 DNA, read in part, is TGCAGTGCTAGGTCGGGGGGGGCACATTCCAATGAG. It yields the protein CSARSGGAHSNE. The full CDR3 protein reads CSARSGGAHSNEQFF.

With regard to this clone: Read sequence stops 3 residues before the CDR3 end, and the germline J gene provides the missing end. The rearrangement joins TRBV7-9 to TRBJ1-4; D is ambiguous. This CDR3 comprises 14 residues. Germline loops: CDR1 SEHNR, CDR2 FQNEAQ (reference sequence). The sequenced part of the CDR3 DNA is TGTGCCAGCAGCGGCTGGAGCGAAAATGGGAAA. It is translated as CASSGWSENGK. The entire CDR3 sequence reads CASSGWSENGKLFF. The complete variable domain, with remaining parts taken from reference TRBV7-9 and TRBJ1-4, reads DTGVSQNPRHKITKRGQNVTFRCDPISEHNRLYWYRQTLGQGPEFLTYFQNEAQLEKSRLLSDRFSAERPKGSFSTLEIQRTEQGDSAMYLCASSGWSENGKLFFGSGTQLSVL.

Concerning this clone itself: The read ends 3 residues early relative to the CDR3; the germline J gene fills the gap. The sample has other DNA sequences that encode this CDR3 too. The V gene is TRBV20-1, the J gene TRBJ1-2; 8 bases fit TRBD1. V shed 1 base, J shed 7 bases, and the junction held 2 bases outside the gene matches. CDR1 and CDR2 (germline): DFQATT, SNEGSKA (reference sequence). The CDR3 sequence is 12 residues long. CDR3 bases read: TGCAGTGCTAGAGGGGACAGGCGTGGC. Its translation is CSARGDRRG. The full CDR3 protein is CSARGDRRGYTF.

On this clone itself: The read falls 3 residues short of the CDR3 end, and the missing part is taken from the germline J gene. J is TRBJ2-7 and V is TRBV5-1; TRBD1 matches at 9 bases. Germline CDR1 reads SGHRS; CDR2 reads YFSETQ. The V segment lost 2 bases and the J segment 2 bases; nucleotides outside the gene matches: 2. CDR3 length equals 14 residues. CDR3 sequence: CASSLGQGPYEQYF. The CDR3 DNA, read in part, is TGCGCCAGCAGCTTAGGACAGGGGCCCTACGAG.

Turning to this clone: The read gets to within 3 residues of the CDR3 end, and the germline J gene fills in the rest. J is TRBJ1-1 and V is TRBV19; D remains ambiguous. The V gene lost 3 bases and the J gene lost 1 base, with 6 bases spanning the gap. The germline CDR1 and CDR2 sequences are LNHDA and SQIVND (reference sequence). This CDR3 is built from 13 residues. The CDR3: CASSMAKNTEAFF. CDR3 DNA, as far as it was read: TGTGCCAGTAGTATGGCAAAGAACACTGAA. Together with reference TRBV19 and TRBJ1-1, the CDR3 gives the full variable domain: DGGITQSPKYLFRKEGQNVTLSCEQNLNHDAMYWYRQDPGQGLRLIYYSQIVNDFQKGDIAEGYSVSREKKESFPLTVTSAQKNPTAFYLCASSMAKNTEAFFGQGTRLTVV.

Concerning this clone itself: One end of the junction does not line up with germline, which may come from a read error. The CDR3 goes on 3 residues after the read ends, and that part is filled in from the germline J gene. This chain joins TRBV4-2 and TRBJ2-2; 12 bases fit TRBD2. Germline CDR1 LGHNA, CDR2 YNFKEQ. The CDR3 has 18 amino acids. Incomplete CDR3 DNA: TGCGCCAGCAGCCAAGAGCTAGCGGGGGGGCCGAACACCGGGGAG. Translation: CASSQELAGGPNTGE. The full CDR3 protein is CASSQELAGGPNTGELFF.

With respect to this clone: The read gets to within 3 residues of the CDR3 end, and the germline J gene fills in the rest. The chain carries TRBV7-6 and TRBJ1-2; D possibly corresponds to TRBD1 (6 bases). The CDR3 totals 15 residues. Germline CDR1 and CDR2: SGHVS and FNYEAQ. The sequenced CDR3 bases are TGTGCCAGCAGCTCACTAGCGGGGGGGCCCAATGAC. Encoded protein: CASSSLAGGPND. In full, the CDR3 is CASSSLAGGPNDYTF.

This clone shows up as medium-sized (0.01 to 0.1%) by frequency. The read stops 3 residues short of the end of the CDR3; the missing end is completed from the germline J gene. The chain recombines TRBV19 with TRBJ1-5; 7 positions agree with TRBD1. The CDR3 length is 14 residues. Germline CDR1 and CDR2: LNHDA and SQIVND (reference sequence). J lost 2 bases, V lost 3 bases, and 1 base had no gene match. CDR3 DNA (partial): TGTGCCAGTAGTATCCAGGGGGGCAATCAGCCC. It is translated as CASSIQGGNQP. The full-length CDR3 reads as CASSIQGGNQPQHF.

CDR3 in amino acids: CASRTGLATTDTAFF. CDR3 DNA, as far as it was read: TGTGCCAGCAGGACAGGACTAGCAACCACAGATACG. This chain connects TRBV6-2 or TRBV6-3 to TRBJ1-1; perhaps TRBD1 as D (6 bases). The CDR3 extends 3 residues past the end of the read, so its final part is completed from the germline J gene. Germline CDR1 and CDR2: MNHEY and SVGEGT. The CDR3 is 15 residues long.

A word on this clone: The sequenced fragment ends 3 residues before the CDR3 boundary, so the rest is inferred from the germline J gene. The genes are TRBV20-1 and TRBJ2-3; 8 nucleotides line up with TRBD2. V was clipped by 6 bases and J by 5 bases; unmatched bases: 10. The germline gives CDR1 DFQATT, CDR2 SNEGSKA (reference sequence). This CDR3 comprises 14 residues. The CDR3 spells CSAPPGLVQDTQYF. The DNA read from the CDR3 is TGCAGTGCGCCTCCGGGACTAGTTCAAGATACG.

Turning to this clone: Sequencing ends 3 residues short of the CDR3 end; the germline J gene provides the rest. V usage is TRBV19 and J usage is TRBJ1-1; D is unresolved. The CDR3 sequence is 14 residues long. Looked up from germline, CDR1 is LNHDA and CDR2 is SQIVND (reference sequence). The V and J ends lost 5 bases and 1 base respectively, with 11 bases between them. Here the CDR3 reads CASSRLSANTEAFF. The part of the CDR3 DNA that was read is TGTGCCAGTAGTCGGCTCAGCGCGAACACTGAA.

Comment on this clone: Read sequence stops 3 residues before the CDR3 end, and the germline J gene provides the missing end. The chain employs TRBV18 and TRBJ2-3; 8 nucleotides agree with TRBD1. The germline V gene encodes CDR1 KGHSH and CDR2 LQKENI. CDR3 length: 15 residues. The sequenced part of the CDR3 DNA is TGTGCCAGCTCCCCCGACAGGGGAAGGAATCAGCCG. Amino acid sequence: CASSPDRGRNQP. The full CDR3 is CASSPDRGRNQPQYF.

As concerns this clone: The read is 3 residues too short to cover the CDR3 end, so that end is filled in from the germline J gene. V usage is TRBV20-1 and J usage is TRBJ2-3; TRBD2 agrees at 10 bases. The ends lost 0 bases at V and 0 bases at J; junction bases unmatched: 9. The length of the CDR3 is 18 residues. The germline V gene encodes CDR1 DFQATT and CDR2 SNEGSKA (reference sequence). CDR3 sequence: CSARDRASGGPSTDTQYF. Incomplete CDR3 DNA: TGCAGTGCTAGAGATAGGGCTAGCGGGGGCCCTAGCACAGATACG.

In the case of this clone: The read ends 3 residues before the CDR3 terminus; that terminus is restored from the germline J gene. This chain connects TRBV7-9 to TRBJ2-4; TRBD1 aligns across 8 bases. Per the germline V gene, CDR1 is SEHNR and CDR2 is FQNEAQ (reference sequence). CDR3 length: 14 residues. The CDR3 protein is CASSLSTGVYGQYF. Partial CDR3 DNA: TGTGCCAGCAGCTTATCGACAGGGGTCTATGGT.

Comments on this clone: A junction boundary mismatches the germline segment, possibly from a read error. The CDR3 end falls 3 residues outside the read, so it is completed with the germline J gene. The chain links TRBV7-9 to TRBJ2-1, with 8 positions matching TRBD1. The CDR3 is 13 residues long. Germline CDR1 SEHNR, CDR2 FQNEAQ (reference sequence). CDR3 residues: CSSKGQGGNEQFF. CDR3 DNA, as far as it was read: TGTTCCAGCAAAGGACAGGGTGGCAATGAG.

About this clone: The read gets to within 3 residues of the CDR3 end, and the germline J gene fills in the rest. The chain carries TRBV7-8 and TRBJ2-4; 9 positions match TRBD1. The CDR3 is made up of 15 amino acids. CDR1 is SGHVS and CDR2 is FQNEAQ in the germline V gene. CDR3 DNA (partial): TGTGCCAGCAGCTTACGGGACAGGGAGACCTATGGT. Translation: CASSLRDRETYG. The CDR3 as a whole reads CASSLRDRETYGQYF.